This T cell receptor (beta chain) was identified during a study of cytomegalovirus exposure and HLA in healthy donors. Study in general: A later analysis reported the same platform for the roughly 110 validation repertoires and the roughly 670 first-cohort repertoires. Study-level points and caveats: Diagnosis of cytomegalovirus status made by the classifier reportedly showed high specificity and sensitivity.

To note about this clone: Its antigen is not identified.

Clones were sequenced by immunoSEQ multiplex PCR, and TCRdb holds only the in-frame ones, with some missing. The table lists about 200,000 clones, approximately 82% of them singletons. The donors were members of the validation cohort comprising 120 subjects, separate from the roughly 640-subject first cohort. The ends were cut back, 1 base at V and 6 bases at J, with 12 bases in the middle. CDR3 length: 14 residues. Germline CDR1 and CDR2: MGHRA and YSYEKL. The genes are TRBV4-1 and TRBJ1-1, with a possible D match to TRBD1 (5 bases). The receptor comes from a young woman in good health and CMV-seropositive. Material for sequencing was PBMCs. DNA of the CDR3: TGCGCCAGCAGCCAAGGGGGGGTAGGGGCTGAAGCTTTCTTT. Translation: CASSQGGVGAEAFF.